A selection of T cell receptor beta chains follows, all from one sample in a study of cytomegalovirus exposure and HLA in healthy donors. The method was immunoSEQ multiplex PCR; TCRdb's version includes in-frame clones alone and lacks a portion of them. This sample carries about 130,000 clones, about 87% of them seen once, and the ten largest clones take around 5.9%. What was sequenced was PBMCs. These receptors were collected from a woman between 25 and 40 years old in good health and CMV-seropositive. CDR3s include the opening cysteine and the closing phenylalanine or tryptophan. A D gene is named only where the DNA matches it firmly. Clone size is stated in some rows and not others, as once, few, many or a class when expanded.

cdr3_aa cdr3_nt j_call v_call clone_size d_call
CASRNRDTDTQYF TGTGCCAGCAGGAACAGGGACACAGATACGCAGTATTTT TRBJ2-3 TRBV6-6 NA NA
CASTPQTGFFTGELFF TGTGCCAGCACCCCTCAAACAGGGTTTTTCACCGGGGAGCTGTTTTTT TRBJ2-2 TRBV2 once NA
CASSPAPRGRVSNGYTF TGCGCCAGCAGCCCAGCCCCCCGGGGTAGGGTATCGAATGGCTACACCTTC TRBJ1-2 TRBV4-1 NA NA
CASSVGGVGTEAFF TGTGCCAGCAGCGTGGGAGGGGTGGGCACTGAAGCTTTCTTT TRBJ1-1 TRBV2 NA NA
CASSGGHEQYF TGCGCCAGCAGCGGTGGCCACGAGCAGTACTTC TRBJ2-7 TRBV5-1 NA NA
CASSLHPQAYEQYF TGTGCCAGCAGTTTACACCCCCAGGCCTACGAGCAGTACTTC TRBJ2-7 TRBV28 once NA
CASNHPGTTPTGELFF TGCGCCAGCAACCACCCCGGGACTACCCCCACCGGGGAGCTGTTTTTT TRBJ2-2 TRBV4-1 NA TRBD2
CASGPLQTQYF TGTGCCAGCGGGCCACTCCAGACCCAGTACTTC TRBJ2-5 TRBV2 NA NA
CASSPRQGEPQHF TGTGCCAGCTCACCGAGACAGGGAGAGCCCCAGCATTTT TRBJ1-5 TRBV18 NA TRBD1
CASSLTTRGRGNNEQFF TGCGCCAGCAGCCTCACGACAAGGGGGCGCGGGAACAATGAGCAGTTCTTC TRBJ2-1 TRBV5-1 NA NA
CASRAGIGNSPLHF TGTGCCAGCCGAGCAGGGATTGGTAATTCACCCCTCCACTTT TRBJ1-6 TRBV7-2 NA NA
CASSLAVLSYEQYF TGTGCCAGCAGCTTGGCGGTCCTATCCTACGAGCAGTACTTC TRBJ2-7 TRBV7-8 NA NA
CASSRVLDETQYF TGCGCCAGCAGTCGGGTACTAGATGAGACCCAGTACTTC TRBJ2-5 TRBV23-1 NA NA
CASSRGLGTDTQYF TGTGCCAGCTCACGTGGCCTAGGCACAGATACGCAGTATTTT TRBJ2-3 TRBV18 NA NA
CATDRGQTNQPQHF TGTGCCACAGACAGGGGACAGACGAATCAGCCCCAGCATTTT TRBJ1-5 TRBV28 few TRBD1
CASNPTGSSYEQYF TGTGCCAGCAACCCTACAGGGTCCTCCTACGAGCAGTACTTC TRBJ2-7 TRBV5-6 NA NA
CASSPGQVQETQYF TGTGCCAGCAGCCCAGGACAGGTCCAAGAGACCCAGTACTTC TRBJ2-5 TRBV13 NA TRBD1
CASSLAPGQGNTEAFF TGTGCCAGCAGTTTAGCCCCGGGACAGGGGAACACTGAAGCTTTCTTT TRBJ1-1 TRBV27 NA TRBD1
CASSQVSTPNYEQYF TGCGCCAGCAGCCAAGTATCGACACCTAACTACGAGCAGTACTTC TRBJ2-7 TRBV4-1 once NA
CASSWSGLGETQYF TGTGCCAGCAGTTGGAGCGGCCTTGGGGAGACCCAGTACTTC TRBJ2-5 TRBV7-9 NA NA
CASSELDAGYTF TGTGCCAGCAGCGAGCTAGACGCGGGCTACACCTTC TRBJ1-2 TRBV28 NA NA
CASSLGAYWTEAFF TGTGCCAGCAGTTTAGGGGCGTACTGGACTGAAGCTTTCTTT TRBJ1-1 TRBV6-1 once NA
CASSTDRESDTQYF TGTGCCAGCAGTACGGACAGGGAGTCAGATACGCAGTATTTT TRBJ2-3 TRBV6-1 NA TRBD1
CASSLGASGRTDTQYF TGCGCCAGCAGCTTGGGCGCTAGCGGGAGAACAGATACGCAGTATTTT TRBJ2-3 TRBV5-1 NA TRBD2
CASSLVVGTGPEAFF TGCGCCAGCAGCTTGGTAGTAGGGACAGGGCCTGAAGCTTTCTTT TRBJ1-1 TRBV5-1 once TRBD1
CASSLRLGGQDGYTF TGCGCCAGCAGCTTGAGGTTGGGGGGACAGGATGGCTACACCTTC TRBJ1-2 TRBV5-1 NA TRBD1
CASSQELGVRFPTYEQYF TGCGCCAGCAGCCAAGAATTAGGGGTAAGGTTCCCTACCTACGAGCAGTACTTC TRBJ2-7 TRBV4-1 NA NA
CASSATGMNTEAFF TGTGCCAGTAGTGCGACAGGGATGAACACTGAAGCTTTCTTT TRBJ1-1 TRBV19 once TRBD1
CASSEVGTPGNYGYTF TGTGCCAGCAGTGAAGTTGGGACTCCAGGGAACTATGGCTACACCTTC TRBJ1-2 TRBV6-1 NA NA
CSACGRSGSYEQYF TGCAGCGCCTGCGGGAGGTCTGGCTCCTACGAGCAGTACTTC TRBJ2-7 TRBV29-1 NA TRBD2
CASSLASGGNEQFF TGTGCCAGCAGCTTAGCTAGCGGGGGCAATGAGCAGTTCTTC TRBJ2-1 TRBV5-4 NA TRBD2
CASSLQGNSPLHF TGTGCCAGCAGCTTACAGGGAAACTCACCCCTCCACTTT TRBJ1-6 TRBV7-2 NA NA
CASSRTETSTGANVLTF TGTGCCAGCAGCCGGACAGAAACCTCGACTGGGGCCAACGTCCTGACTTTC TRBJ2-6 TRBV5-8 NA NA
CASSLGGTGGAGETQYF TGTGCCAGCAGCTTGGGCGGGACAGGGGGCGCCGGGGAGACCCAGTACTTC TRBJ2-5 TRBV5-4 NA TRBD1